A single sample gave rise to the 9 T cell receptor beta chains below, sequenced in a study of Ad26.COV2.S vaccination and SARS-CoV-2 variants (dated by TCRdb to about 2021). Read against the paper, the sample's time point label means: individuals recovered from natural SARS-CoV-2 infection. The protocol used for the library was the immunoSEQ multiplex PCR assay. TCRdb mirrors the immuneACCESS table, restricted to in-frame sequences. Some clones are absent from its copies; in checked studies, under half trace to an unresolved V gene, and the reason for the others is unknown. Recorded for this sample are 100,000 or so clones; roughly 80% of them occurred a single time. The biggest ten clones account for 17% of the sample. The sequenced sample was peripheral blood, obtained after recovery from COVID-19. The source is a human donor who had recovered from COVID-19.

The chain joins TRBV7-2 to TRBJ1-4; D remains unclear. This CDR3 spans 13 amino acids. The germline V and J ends were trimmed by 5 bases and 3 bases, with 7 bases remaining between them. CDR1 and CDR2 from the germline V gene are SGHTA and FQGNSA. Here the CDR3 reads CASSTRANEKLFF. CDR3 coding DNA: TGTGCCAGCAGCACGAGGGCTAATGAAAAACTGTTTTTT.

This rearrangement joins TRBV27 to TRBJ2-2; D gene uncertain. Germline assignment: CDR1 MNHEY and CDR2 SMNVEV (reference sequence). Between the trimmed V and J ends, which lost 8 bases and 2 bases, there was a span of 9 bases. The CDR3 runs 13 residues. DNA of the CDR3: TGTGCCAGCTCCGAATCTAACACCGGGGAGCTGTTTTTT. It translates to CASSESNTGELFF.

This chain uses TRBV7-2 with TRBJ1-5; 7 nucleotides align to TRBD1. The length of the CDR3 is 15 residues. CDR1 and CDR2 from the germline V gene are SGHTA and FQGNSA. The ends lost 6 bases at V and 5 bases at J; junction bases unmatched: 10. CDR3 sequence: CASRRTGGLDQPQHF. In nucleotides, the CDR3 is TGTGCCAGCAGACGGACAGGAGGGTTGGATCAGCCCCAGCATTTT. The full variable domain, with the rest looked up from reference TRBV7-2 and TRBJ1-5, is GAGVSQSPSNKVTEKGKDVELRCDPISGHTALYWYRQSLGQGLEFLIYFQGNSAPDKSGLPSDRFSAERTGGSVSTLTIQRTQQEDSAVYLCASRRTGGLDQPQHFGDGTRLSIL.

The J gene is TRBJ1-5, the V gene TRBV7-3; D uncertain. Germline CDR1 is SGHTA and CDR2 is FQGTGA. The CDR3 runs to 13 residues. V lost 2 bases and J lost 4, with 6 bases in between. The DNA for the CDR3 is TGTGCCAGCAGCTTACCCTTTAATCAGCCCCAGCATTTT. Translated, it gives CASSLPFNQPQHF. The complete variable domain, with remaining parts taken from reference TRBV7-3 and TRBJ1-5, reads GAGVSQTPSNKVTEKGKYVELRCDPISGHTALYWYRQSLGQGPEFLIYFQGTGAADDSGLPNDRFFAVRPEGSVSTLKIQRTERGDSAVYLCASSLPFNQPQHFGDGTRLSIL.

This clone occurred a few times. The gene calls are TRBV29-1 and TRBJ2-2; D ambiguous. Germline lookup yields CDR1 SQVTM and CDR2 ANQGSEA. The CDR3 is 14 amino acids. Trimming cost V 7 bases and J 0 bases, with 12 bases left between them. The CDR3 sequence: CSARTNTNTGELFF. CDR3 nucleotides: TGCAGCGCCCGTACTAACACGAACACCGGGGAGCTGTTTTTT.

This clone was seen a handful of times. V and J are TRBV3-1 (or the pseudogene TRBV3-2) and TRBJ1-5; 9 bases match TRBD1. CDR3 length equals 15 residues. Trimming removed 4 bases from V and 6 bases from J; junction bases left unmatched: 7. CDR1 is LGHDT, CDR2 YNNKEL, per germline (reference sequence). The CDR3 loop reads CASSRDRVVGQPQHF. CDR3 coding DNA: TGTGCCAGCAGCCGGGACAGGGTGGTGGGTCAGCCCCAGCATTTT.

The chain employs TRBV27 and TRBJ2-7, with TRBD1 identical over 9 bases. Germline assignment: CDR1 MNHEY and CDR2 SMNVEV (reference sequence). V shed 6 bases and J 2 bases; nucleotides not matched to a gene: 8. This CDR3 contains 15 residues. CDR3 amino acids: CASRSGTGRPYEQYF. The DNA for the CDR3 is TGTGCCAGCAGGTCCGGGACAGGGAGGCCCTACGAGCAGTACTTC.

The genes are TRBV11-2 and TRBJ2-6, with D hard to call. Trimming took off 3 bases at V and 4 bases at J, with 13 bases between the two ends. Germline loops: CDR1 SGHAT, CDR2 FQNNGV. The CDR3 spans 16 residues. The DNA for the CDR3 is TGTGCCAGCAGCTTTGGTACGACCTCGGGGGCCAACGTCCTGACTTTC. It yields the protein CASSFGTTSGANVLTF.

For this clone: The same CDR3 is also encoded by other DNA sequences in this sample. The chain uses TRBV5-6 and TRBJ2-7; D may correspond to TRBD1 or TRBD2 (5 bases each). Germline V lookup: CDR1 SGHDT, CDR2 YYEEEE. This CDR3 contains 13 residues. Trimming shortened V by 3 bases and J by 3 bases, and 10 bases separated the two germline ends. The CDR3 region has the DNA TGTGCCAGCAGCTCGACGGGGCGCTACGAGCAGTACTTC. It codes for CASSSTGRYEQYF.